The clone carrying this T cell receptor (beta chain) was detected only a few times. The germline gives CDR1 SGHTA, CDR2 FQGNSA. V lost 5 bases and J lost 9; bases outside the gene matches: 8. This CDR3 spans 14 amino acids. This specimen comes from a study of T-cell reconstitution after alpha-beta-depleted transplantation in children. The library targeted TCRbeta and was prepared with unique molecular identifiers. TCRdb reanalysed the PCR reads using MiXCR and keeps one entry per CDR3 protein. Here the sample spans about 610,000 distinct CDR3 sequences, roughly a tenth being singletons. This chain connects TRBV7-2 to TRBJ2-1, with 9 bases fitting TRBD2. The specimen was PBMCs from the stem cell graft donor, collected from the stem cell graft. This TCR was sampled from a human donor who donated a stem cell graft to a child with acute myeloid leukemia. The CDR3 region has the DNA TGTGCCAGCAGCCACGCTAGCGGGAATAGTGAGCAGTTCTTC. Translating it yields CASSHASGNSEQFF.